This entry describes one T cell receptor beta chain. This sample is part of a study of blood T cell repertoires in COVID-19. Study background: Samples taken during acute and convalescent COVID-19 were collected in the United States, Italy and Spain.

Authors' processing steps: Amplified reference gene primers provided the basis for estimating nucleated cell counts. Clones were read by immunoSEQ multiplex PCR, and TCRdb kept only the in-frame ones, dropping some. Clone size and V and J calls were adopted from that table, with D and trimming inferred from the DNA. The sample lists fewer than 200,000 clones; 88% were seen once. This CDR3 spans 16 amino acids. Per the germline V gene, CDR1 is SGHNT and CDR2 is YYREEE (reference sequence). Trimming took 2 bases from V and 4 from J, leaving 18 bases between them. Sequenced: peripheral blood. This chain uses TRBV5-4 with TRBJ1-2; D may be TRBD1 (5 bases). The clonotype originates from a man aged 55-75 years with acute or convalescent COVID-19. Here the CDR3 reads CASSFGQGLPAYGYTF. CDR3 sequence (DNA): TGTGCCAGCAGCTTTGGCCAGGGACTCCCCGCCTATGGCTACACCTTC.